The source of this T cell receptor (beta chain) is a study of cytotoxic CD8 clonotypes in ibrutinib-treated CLL. On the study more broadly: Over 9 relapsed/refractory, some 15 treatment-naive; some 18 IGHV unmutated. General study findings and limits: Having risen at ibrutinib response, clonality had fallen back toward baseline by progression.

Genomic DNA in a quantity of about 2.1 micrograms was derived from cryopreserved PBMCs for TCR beta libraries. Germline V lookup: CDR1 SGHTA, CDR2 FQGNSA. This CDR3 has 15 residues. Germline trimming cut 5 bases from V and 4 bases from J; bases unmatched to any gene: 4. Of note for this clone: Its antigen is not known.

The planned depth of sequencing spanned 1 in 200,000 to 1 in 1 million T cells. TCRdb keeps only in-frame clones here, not all; method: immunoSEQ multiplex PCR. Here the sample spans about 310,000 clones, almost 80% being singletons. The material sequenced was PBMCs, taken before ibrutinib treatment. The TCR sequence derives from a human donor with chronic lymphocytic leukemia. This chain links TRBV7-2 with TRBJ2-5; 13 nucleotides agree with TRBD2. The DNA of the CDR3 is TGTGCCAGCAGCAGGACTAGCGGGAGTGCAGAGACCCAGTACTTC. Its protein is CASSRTSGSAETQYF.